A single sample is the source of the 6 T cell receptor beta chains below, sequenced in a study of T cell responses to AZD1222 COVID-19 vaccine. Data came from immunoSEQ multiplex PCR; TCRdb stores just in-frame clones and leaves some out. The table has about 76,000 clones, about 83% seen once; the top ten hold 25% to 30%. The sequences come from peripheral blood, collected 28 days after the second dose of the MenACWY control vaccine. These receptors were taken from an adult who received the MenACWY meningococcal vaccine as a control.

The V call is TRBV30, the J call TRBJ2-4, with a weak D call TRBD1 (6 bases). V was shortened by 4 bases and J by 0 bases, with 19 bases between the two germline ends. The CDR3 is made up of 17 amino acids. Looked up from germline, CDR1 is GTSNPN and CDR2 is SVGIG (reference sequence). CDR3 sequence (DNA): TGTGCCTGGACTCCCCTAACAGGGAAAATAGCCAAAAACATTCAGTACTTC. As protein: CAWTPLTGKIAKNIQYF.

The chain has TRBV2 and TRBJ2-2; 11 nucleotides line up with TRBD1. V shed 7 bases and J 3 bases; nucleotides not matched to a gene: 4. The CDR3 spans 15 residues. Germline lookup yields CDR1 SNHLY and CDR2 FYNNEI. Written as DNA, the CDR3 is TGTGCCAGCACCGGACAGGGGGCTTACACCGGGGAGCTGTTTTTT. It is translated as CASTGQGAYTGELFF.

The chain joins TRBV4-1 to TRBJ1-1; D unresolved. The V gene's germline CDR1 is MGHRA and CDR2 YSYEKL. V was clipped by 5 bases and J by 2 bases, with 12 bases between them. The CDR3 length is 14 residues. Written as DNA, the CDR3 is TGCGCCAGCAGCTTTGGACCGGTTAACACTGAAGCTTTCTTT. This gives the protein CASSFGPVNTEAFF.

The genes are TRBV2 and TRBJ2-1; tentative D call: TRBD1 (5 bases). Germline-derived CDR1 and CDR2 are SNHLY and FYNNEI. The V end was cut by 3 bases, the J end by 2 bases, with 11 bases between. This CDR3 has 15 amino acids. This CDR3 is CASSEWGGTYNEQFF. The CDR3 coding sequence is TGTGCCAGCAGTGAGTGGGGCGGAACCTACAATGAGCAGTTCTTC.

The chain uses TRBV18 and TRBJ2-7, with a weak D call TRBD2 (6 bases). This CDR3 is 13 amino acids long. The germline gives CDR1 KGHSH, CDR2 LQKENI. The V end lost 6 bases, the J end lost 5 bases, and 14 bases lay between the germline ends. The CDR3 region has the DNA TGTGCCAGCTCCGCGGGGAGGTTCAACGAGCAGTACTTC. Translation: CASSAGRFNEQYF. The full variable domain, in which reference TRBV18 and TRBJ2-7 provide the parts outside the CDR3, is NAGVMQNPRHLVRRRGQEARLRCSPMKGHSHVYWYRQLPEEGLKFMVYLQKENIIDESGMPKERFSAEFPKEGPSILRIQQVVRGDSAAYFCASSAGRFNEQYFGPGTRLTVT.

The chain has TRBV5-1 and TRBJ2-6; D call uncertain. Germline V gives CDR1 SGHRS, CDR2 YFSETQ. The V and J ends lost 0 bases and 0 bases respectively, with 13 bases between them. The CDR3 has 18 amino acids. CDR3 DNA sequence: TGCGCCAGCAGCTTGGAGGGCCACCTTAGCTCTGGGGCCAACGTCCTGACTTTC. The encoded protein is CASSLEGHLSSGANVLTF.